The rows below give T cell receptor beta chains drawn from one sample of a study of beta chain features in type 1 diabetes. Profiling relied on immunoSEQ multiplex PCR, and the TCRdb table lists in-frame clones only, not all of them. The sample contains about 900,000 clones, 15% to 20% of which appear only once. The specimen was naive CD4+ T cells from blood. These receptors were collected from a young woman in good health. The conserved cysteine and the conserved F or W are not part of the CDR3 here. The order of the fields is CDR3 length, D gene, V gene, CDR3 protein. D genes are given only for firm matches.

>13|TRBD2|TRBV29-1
SAARLAGGRETQY
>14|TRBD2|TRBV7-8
ASSLDSVGGQETQY
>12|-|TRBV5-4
ASSPSAVSYEQY
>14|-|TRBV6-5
ASSYRYNIPKNEQF
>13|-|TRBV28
ASSAFGALGETQY
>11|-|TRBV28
ASGVWPNEKLF
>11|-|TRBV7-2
ASSLVIQSPLH
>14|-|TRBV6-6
ASSYSRDRQTYEQY
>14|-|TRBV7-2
ASSFQERRANEKLF
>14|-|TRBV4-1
ASSPTWAANTGELF
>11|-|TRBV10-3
AISESPGETQY
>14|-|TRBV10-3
AISELGGPNTGELF
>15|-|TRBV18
ASSGPPLSSGANVLT
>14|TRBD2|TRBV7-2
ASSVRRTSGRNEQF
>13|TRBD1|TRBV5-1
ASSRQGHGTGELF
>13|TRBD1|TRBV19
ASTVQTGRNQPQH
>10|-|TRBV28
ATARSSYEQY
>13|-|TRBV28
ASQAGYAGANVLT
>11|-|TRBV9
ASSPVRPNEQF
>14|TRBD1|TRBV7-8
ASSWGQTAGANVLT
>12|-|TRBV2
ASSDRSGDQPQH
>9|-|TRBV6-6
ASSYTNKQF
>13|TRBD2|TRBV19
ASSIDRGGTDTQY
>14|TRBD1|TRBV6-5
ASSSLGQGPNQPQH
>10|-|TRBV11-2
ASARWDGQQF
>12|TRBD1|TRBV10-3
AISEGQGTYEQY
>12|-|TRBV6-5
ASHMQGDNQPQH
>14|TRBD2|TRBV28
ASTSSTSGVYNEQF
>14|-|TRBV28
ASSRLGTVAKNIQY
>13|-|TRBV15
ATSSGRGYTGELF
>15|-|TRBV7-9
ASSLGQTSTAKNIQY
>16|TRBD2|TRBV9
ASSVEGLAAYYGNEQF
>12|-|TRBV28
ASNRQDGVSEQY
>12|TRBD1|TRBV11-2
ASSTYRGQETQY
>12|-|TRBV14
ASSRSQIRDEQY
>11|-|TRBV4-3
ASSLWMKETQY
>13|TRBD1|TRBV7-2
ASRATGQGSYEQY
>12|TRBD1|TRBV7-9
ASSLGQGFNEQF
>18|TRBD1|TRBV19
ASSTARPIAGTGVNQPQH
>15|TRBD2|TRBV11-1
ASSFRSAGGPPREQY